A selection of T cell receptor beta chains follows, all from one sample in a study of graft-versus-host responses after intestinal transplantation. TCRdb's table, derived via immunoSEQ multiplex PCR, lists solely in-frame clones and lacks some. The top ten hold over 2.5% of the sample, which has about 120,000 clones, approximately 95% seen once. Which antigens these TCRs recognize remains unknown. Sequenced here: unstimulated CD8+ T cells sorted from spleen or lymph node cells, sampled before intestinal transplant. The source of these receptors is a human donor who received an intestinal transplant. The CDR3 runs from the conserved cysteine through the conserved F or W. Each record gives: D gene, J gene, clone size, V gene, CDR3 protein, CDR3 DNA. D genes are given only for firm matches. Part of the rows lack a size; the others show once, few, many or a class for expanded clones.

.	TRBJ1-2	.	TRBV7-8	CASSLGYQGGVGYGYTF	TGTGCCAGCAGCTTAGGGTACCAGGGAGGAGTGGGCTATGGCTACACCTTC
TRBD1	TRBJ2-7	.	TRBV18	CASSPRDSPYEQYF	TGTGCCAGCTCACCCCGGGACAGCCCCTACGAGCAGTACTTC
.	TRBJ1-1	.	TRBV7-9	CASSLVTMAIDTEAFF	TGTGCCAGCAGCTTAGTAACGATGGCTATCGACACTGAAGCTTTCTTT
.	TRBJ1-1	.	TRBV7-3	CASSLTGGGTEAFF	TGTGCCAGCAGCTTAACGGGGGGCGGCACTGAAGCTTTCTTT
TRBD1	TRBJ1-5	.	TRBV6-5	CASSFSQGNEQPQHF	TGTGCCAGCAGTTTTTCACAGGGGAATGAGCAGCCCCAGCATTTT
TRBD1	TRBJ1-5	.	TRBV10-2	CASSRDRGNQPQHF	TGCGCCAGCAGTCGGGACAGGGGTAATCAGCCCCAGCATTTT
TRBD2	TRBJ2-7	.	TRBV5-6	CASSRLHLADPSYEQYF	TGTGCCAGCAGCCGCCTCCATCTAGCGGACCCTTCCTACGAGCAGTACTTC
TRBD2	TRBJ2-7	.	TRBV5-6	CASSLGTSGSYEQYF	TGTGCCAGCAGCTTGGGGACTAGCGGGAGCTACGAGCAGTACTTC
.	TRBJ2-2	.	TRBV5-1	CASSFASPISGELFF	TGCGCCAGCAGCTTTGCTAGCCCCATATCCGGGGAGCTGTTTTTT
.	TRBJ1-5	medium-sized	TRBV10-3	CATADINQPQHF	TGTGCCACCGCCGATATCAATCAGCCCCAGCATTTT
.	TRBJ2-7	.	TRBV9	CASSAQGGGGYEQYF	TGTGCCAGCAGCGCGCAGGGAGGTGGGGGCTACGAGCAGTACTTC
.	TRBJ1-3	.	TRBV14	CASSQDQAFSGNTIYF	TGTGCCAGCAGCCAAGATCAGGCGTTCTCTGGAAACACCATATATTTT
.	TRBJ2-7	.	TRBV14	CASSQVPLRTYYEQYF	TGTGCCAGCAGCCAAGTGCCGCTAAGGACATACTACGAGCAGTACTTC
.	TRBJ2-1	.	TRBV2	CASSVGFGGTYNEQFF	TGTGCCAGCAGTGTAGGGTTTGGGGGTACCTACAATGAGCAGTTCTTC
TRBD2	TRBJ2-1	.	TRBV28	CASTLTSGATYNEQFF	TGTGCCAGCACCTTGACTAGCGGGGCGACTTACAATGAGCAGTTCTTC
.	TRBJ2-1	.	TRBV10-3	CAIRTTDGDNEQFF	TGTGCCATCAGGACCACCGACGGAGACAATGAGCAGTTCTTC
TRBD2	TRBJ2-3	.	TRBV9	CASSAGGGGTDTQYF	TGTGCCAGCAGCGCGGGAGGGGGGGGCACAGATACGCAGTATTTT
.	TRBJ1-1	.	TRBV10-3	CAISPGTSNTEAFF	TGTGCCATCAGCCCCGGGACATCGAACACTGAAGCTTTCTTT
TRBD2	TRBJ2-2	.	TRBV4-3	CASSQDHGGAGELFF	TGCGCCAGCAGCCAAGATCACGGGGGGGCCGGGGAGCTGTTTTTT
.	TRBJ2-7	.	TRBV28	CASSSRGDYPNNYEQYF	TGTGCCAGCAGTTCCCGAGGCGACTACCCAAATAACTACGAGCAGTACTTC
.	TRBJ2-5	.	TRBV7-8	CASSLGVPYSGREEETQYF	TGTGCCAGCAGCTTGGGAGTCCCCTACAGCGGCAGGGAGGAAGAGACCCAGTACTTC
TRBD1	TRBJ1-6	.	TRBV6-5	CASSLTGGRGSPLHF	TGTGCCAGCAGTTTAACAGGGGGTCGAGGTTCACCCCTCCACTTT
.	TRBJ2-5	.	TRBV29-1	CSVGGVPRETQYF	TGCAGCGTGGGGGGCGTCCCACGGGAGACCCAGTACTTC
TRBD2	TRBJ2-1	.	TRBV19	CASTETSGSYNEQFF	TGTGCCAGTACCGAGACTAGCGGCAGTTACAATGAGCAGTTCTTC
.	TRBJ1-5	.	TRBV7-2	CASSLDRAINQPQHF	TGTGCCAGCAGCTTAGACAGGGCTATAAATCAGCCCCAGCATTTT
TRBD2	TRBJ2-7	.	TRBV13	CASSFGGSYEQYF	TGTGCCAGCAGCTTCGGGGGGTCCTACGAGCAGTACTTC
.	TRBJ1-2	.	TRBV28	CASSLRGNYGYTF	TGTGCCAGCAGTTTAAGGGGAAACTATGGCTACACCTTC
TRBD1	TRBJ2-7	.	TRBV19	CASSIGQGSYEQYF	TGTGCCAGTAGTATCGGACAGGGCTCCTACGAGCAGTACTTC
.	TRBJ2-5	.	TRBV4-3	CASSQDFSPPEETQYF	TGCGCCAGCAGCCAAGATTTTAGCCCACCGGAGGAGACCCAGTACTTC
.	TRBJ2-7	few	TRBV4-3	CASSQVQDSSYEQYF	TGCGCCAGCAGCCAAGTTCAGGACAGCTCCTACGAGCAGTACTTC
TRBD2	TRBJ2-3	.	TRBV30	CAWSLIAGGLDTQYF	TGTGCCTGGAGTCTAATAGCGGGAGGGCTGGATACGCAGTATTTT
.	TRBJ1-3	.	TRBV27	CASSSRGRVGNTIYF	TGTGCCAGCAGTTCTCGAGGCAGGGTTGGAAACACCATATATTTT
TRBD2	TRBJ2-7	.	TRBV4-3	CASSPTPGLAGGSDYEQYF	TGCGCCAGCAGCCCCACGCCGGGACTAGCGGGAGGGTCAGACTACGAGCAGTACTTC
.	TRBJ2-1	.	TRBV19	CASSRAHYNEQFF	TGTGCCAGTAGTAGGGCACACTACAATGAGCAGTTCTTC
.	TRBJ2-7	.	TRBV6-1	CASSEGPDRSYEQYF	TGTGCCAGCAGTGAAGGACCAGACCGCTCCTACGAGCAGTACTTC
.	TRBJ2-1	.	TRBV27	CASSLWPDSSYNEQFF	TGTGCCAGCAGTTTATGGCCGGATAGCTCCTACAATGAGCAGTTCTTC
TRBD1	TRBJ2-5	.	TRBV5-1	CASSSPWDRAPQETQYF	TGCGCCAGCAGCTCGCCATGGGACAGGGCCCCACAAGAGACCCAGTACTTC
.	TRBJ2-1	.	TRBV4-3	CASSQDAGANEQFF	TGCGCCAGCAGCCAAGATGCAGGGGCGAATGAGCAGTTCTTC
TRBD1	TRBJ2-4	.	TRBV27	CASKPGGVLAKNIQYF	TGTGCCAGCAAACCAGGGGGAGTTCTAGCCAAAAACATTCAGTACTTC
.	TRBJ2-7	.	TRBV30	CAWSRGWREQYF	TGTGCCTGGAGTAGAGGGTGGCGCGAGCAGTACTTC
.	TRBJ2-1	.	TRBV30	CAWSAPDRTRSYNEQFF	TGTGCCTGGAGCGCTCCCGACAGGACCCGGTCCTACAATGAGCAGTTCTTC
.	TRBJ2-5	.	TRBV14	CASSQVGGETQYF	TGTGCCAGCAGCCAAGTGGGGGGAGAGACCCAGTACTTC
TRBD2	TRBJ2-7	few	TRBV19	CATALAGGPGYEQYF	TGTGCCACCGCATTAGCGGGAGGGCCAGGATACGAGCAGTACTTC
.	TRBJ2-3	.	TRBV27	CASSFLSDTQYF	TGTGCCAGCAGTTTCCTCTCAGATACGCAGTATTTT
TRBD2	TRBJ2-5	.	TRBV13	CASSSSGQETQYF	TGTGCCAGCTCCTCTAGCGGCCAAGAGACCCAGTACTTC
.	TRBJ2-7	.	TRBV7-6	CASSLVGAYEQYF	TGTGCCAGCAGCTTAGTAGGTGCCTACGAGCAGTACTTC
.	TRBJ2-3	.	TRBV11-3	CASSPGRGNTQYF	TGTGCCAGCAGCCCGGGACGGGGTAATACGCAGTATTTT
.	TRBJ1-2	.	TRBV6-5	CASSYGPRPSGYTF	TGTGCCAGCAGTTACGGGCCGCGGCCTTCAGGCTACACCTTC
.	TRBJ2-7	.	TRBV5-1	CASSLAQGGEQYF	TGCGCCAGCAGCTTGGCACAGGGTGGCGAGCAGTACTTC
.	TRBJ1-1	.	TRBV28	CASSLTGQDTEAFF	TGTGCCAGCAGTTTAACCGGGCAGGACACTGAAGCTTTCTTT
TRBD1	TRBJ1-1	.	TRBV27	CASTEHRTGEDTGAFF	TGTGCCAGCACGGAGCACCGGACAGGGGAGGACACTGGAGCTTTCTTT
.	TRBJ2-5	.	TRBV2	CASSEEASQETQYF	TGTGCCAGCAGTGAAGAGGCCAGCCAAGAGACCCAGTACTTC
.	TRBJ2-7	.	TRBV9	CASSVLMGAGEQYF	TGTGCCAGCAGCGTACTGATGGGGGCAGGCGAGCAGTACTTC
TRBD2	TRBJ2-1	few	TRBV7-9	CASSSGAGLAVNEQFF	TGTGCCAGCAGCTCTGGGGCGGGACTAGCGGTGAATGAGCAGTTCTTC
TRBD1	TRBJ2-1	once	TRBV7-9	CASSLAGTGILDEQFF	TGTGCCAGCAGCTTAGCAGGGACAGGGATACTCGATGAGCAGTTCTTC
.	TRBJ1-1	once	TRBV9	CASSVVGGLNTEAFF	TGTGCCAGCAGCGTAGTAGGCGGGTTGAACACTGAAGCTTTCTTT
.	TRBJ2-1	.	TRBV6-5	CASSYFGLAHEQFF	TGTGCCAGCAGTTACTTCGGACTGGCTCATGAGCAGTTCTTC
.	TRBJ2-2	.	TRBV29-1	CSVDARGELFF	TGCAGCGTTGATGCCCGAGGGGAGCTGTTTTTT
.	TRBJ2-5	.	TRBV4-1	CASSQVGPRPQETQYF	TGCGCCAGCAGCCAAGTAGGACCCCGCCCGCAAGAGACCCAGTACTTC
.	TRBJ1-1	.	TRBV7-3	CASSLGATENTEAFF	TGTGCCAGCAGCCTGGGGGCGACAGAAAACACTGAAGCTTTCTTT